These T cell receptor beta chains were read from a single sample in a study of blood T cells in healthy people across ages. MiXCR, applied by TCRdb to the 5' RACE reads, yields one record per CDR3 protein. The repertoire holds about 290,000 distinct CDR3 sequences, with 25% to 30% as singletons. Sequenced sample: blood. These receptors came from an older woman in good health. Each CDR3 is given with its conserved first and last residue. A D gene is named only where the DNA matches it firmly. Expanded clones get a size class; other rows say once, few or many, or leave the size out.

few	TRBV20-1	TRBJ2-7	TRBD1	CSATTGVHEQYF	TGCAGTGCCACGACAGGGGTGCACGAGCAGTACTTC
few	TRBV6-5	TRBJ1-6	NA	CASSYSDLTVNSPLHF	TGTGCCAGCAGTTACTCCGACCTGACAGTTAATTCACCCCTCCACTTT
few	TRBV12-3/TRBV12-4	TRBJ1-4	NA	CASTPSSGPRRGSEEKLFF	TGTGCCAGTACGCCCTCCTCGGGGCCCAGAAGGGGGTCGGAGGAAAAACTGTTTTTT
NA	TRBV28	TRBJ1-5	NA	CASSLTPDQPQHF	TGTGCCAGCAGTTTGACACCTGATCAGCCCCAGCATTTT
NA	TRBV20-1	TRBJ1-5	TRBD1	CSARATGRGNQPQHF	TGCAGTGCTAGGGCGACAGGGAGAGGCAATCAGCCCCAGCATTTT
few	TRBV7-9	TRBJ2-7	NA	CASTETAGRPNEQYF	TGTGCCAGCACCGAAACTGCGGGACGTCCTAACGAGCAGTACTTC
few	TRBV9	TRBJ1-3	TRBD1	CASRGDRASGNTIYF	TGTGCCAGCAGAGGGGACAGGGCGTCTGGAAACACCATATATTTT
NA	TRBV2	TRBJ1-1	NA	CASSENGDAEAFF	TGTGCCAGCAGTGAAAACGGTGACGCTGAAGCTTTCTTT
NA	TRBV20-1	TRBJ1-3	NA	CSARRQAGNTIYF	TGCAGTGCCAGAAGACAGGCTGGAAACACCATATATTTT
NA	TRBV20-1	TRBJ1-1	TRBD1	CSAKPQGAEAFF	TGCAGTGCGAAACCACAGGGGGCTGAAGCTTTCTTT